A selection of T cell receptor beta chains follows, all from one sample in a study of PD-1 blockade in mismatch repair-deficient tumors. TCRdb's table, derived via immunoSEQ multiplex PCR, lists solely in-frame clones and lacks some. The sample has 90,000 to 120,000 clones, about 79% seen once. Sequenced material: peripheral blood, taken approximately 35 weeks after starting pembrolizumab. The receptor source for this set is an adult with mismatch repair-deficient cancer. CDR3s include the opening cysteine and the closing phenylalanine or tryptophan. The order of the fields is CDR3 protein, CDR3 DNA, V gene, J gene, clone size, CDR3 length, D gene. D genes are given only for firm matches. Clone size, where shown, is once, few, many, or a class for clones that have expanded.

CASSPLGLAGYNEQFF,TGTGCCAGCAGCCCCCTCGGGTTAGCGGGATACAATGAGCAGTTCTTC,TRBV7-8,TRBJ2-1,-,16,TRBD2
CASSLGLAGNEQFF,TGCGCCAGCAGCTTAGGACTAGCGGGCAATGAGCAGTTCTTC,TRBV5-1,TRBJ2-1,few,14,TRBD2
CSVEVASGYLEQYF,TGCAGCGTTGAAGTTGCTAGCGGGTACCTCGAGCAGTACTTC,TRBV29-1,TRBJ2-7,-,14,TRBD2
CASSLAASAVETQYF,TGTGCCAGCAGCTTAGCAGCTAGCGCGGTGGAGACCCAGTACTTC,TRBV11-2,TRBJ2-5,-,15,-
CASSLISLGSTDTQYF,TGTGCCAGCAGCTTAATTTCATTAGGGAGCACAGATACGCAGTATTTT,TRBV7-9,TRBJ2-3,-,16,-
CASARVGDNEQFF,TGTGCCAGCGCCAGGGTTGGGGACAATGAGCAGTTCTTC,TRBV7-6,TRBJ2-1,-,13,-
CASRGTGKTGELFF,TGCGCCAGCAGGGGGACAGGGAAAACCGGGGAGCTGTTTTTT,TRBV10-1,TRBJ2-2,many,14,TRBD1
CASEGLAVRTGELFF,TGTGCCAGCGAAGGACTAGCGGTCCGCACCGGGGAGCTGTTTTTT,TRBV2,TRBJ2-2,once,15,TRBD2
CASSGSGRAGRETQYF,TGTGCCAGCAGCGGTAGCGGGAGGGCGGGGAGGGAGACCCAGTACTTC,TRBV7-2,TRBJ2-5,-,16,TRBD2
CASSLPGSSTDTQYF,TGTGCCAGCAGCTTACCGGGTTCTAGCACAGATACGCAGTATTTT,TRBV7-6,TRBJ2-3,-,15,-
CATSRDFAGSYEQYF,TGTGCCACCAGCAGAGATTTCGCAGGGAGTTACGAGCAGTACTTC,TRBV15,TRBJ2-7,-,15,-
CASKMQVGEINEQFF,TGCGCCAGCAAAATGCAGGTTGGCGAAATCAATGAGCAGTTCTTC,TRBV5-1,TRBJ2-1,few,15,-
CASSRQGAGYGYTF,TGTGCCAGCAGTCGACAGGGGGCAGGCTATGGCTACACCTTC,TRBV27,TRBJ1-2,-,14,TRBD1
CASSQLDRGNTGELFF,TGCGCCAGCAGCCAATTGGACAGGGGGAACACCGGGGAGCTGTTTTTT,TRBV4-3,TRBJ2-2,-,16,TRBD1